The rows below give T cell receptor beta chains drawn from one sample of a study of cytomegalovirus exposure and HLA in healthy donors. The table came from immunoSEQ multiplex PCR; TCRdb's copy has only in-frame clones and leaves some out. Of tens of thousands of clones in the sample, more than 70% were seen once. The sequencing input was PBMCs. These TCRs come from a woman aged 35 to 49 in good health and CMV-seropositive. CDR3s include the opening cysteine and the closing phenylalanine or tryptophan. A D gene is named only where the DNA matches it firmly. Not all rows give a size; the values are once, few, many and, for expanded clones, a class.

v_call	j_call	clone_size	cdr3_length	d_call	cdr3_nt	cdr3_aa
TRBV19	TRBJ1-5	few	14	TRBD1	TGTGCCAGTAGCCTGGCAGGGGGGCATCAGCCCCAGCATTTT	CASSLAGGHQPQHF
TRBV19	TRBJ1-5	.	19	TRBD1	TGTGCCAGTAGTATAGTGGAGACAGGGGGCCCCGTGGGGAATCAGCCCCAGCATTTT	CASSIVETGGPVGNQPQHF
TRBV18	TRBJ1-1	.	14	.	TGTGCCAGCTCTTCCCAGGGGTCGGCGGCTGAAGCTTTCTTT	CASSSQGSAAEAFF
TRBV5-1	TRBJ2-7	.	15	.	TGCGCCAGCAGCTTGGGGGGAGTGAGCTCCTACGAGCAGTACTTC	CASSLGGVSSYEQYF
TRBV2	TRBJ1-3	.	16	.	TGTGCCAGTACCCTACAATGGGACAACTCTGGAAACACCATATATTTT	CASTLQWDNSGNTIYF
TRBV5-6	TRBJ2-1	few	15	TRBD1	TGTGCCAGCAGCATGACAGGGGGCTGGGCCGGTGAGCAGTTCTTC	CASSMTGGWAGEQFF
TRBV9	TRBJ2-3	.	15	TRBD2	TGTGCCAGCAGCGTAGTAGCGGGGGGCACAGATACGCAGTATTTT	CASSVVAGGTDTQYF
TRBV6-5	TRBJ1-2	.	15	.	TGTGCCAGCAGTTACGACTCCCGGGCCGGGGGGGGCTACACCTTC	CASSYDSRAGGGYTF
TRBV30	TRBJ2-7	.	15	TRBD1	TGTGCCTGGAGTGTAGGTGGGACAGGGCTCTACGAGCAGTACTTC	CAWSVGGTGLYEQYF
TRBV14	TRBJ1-2	.	15	TRBD1	TGTGCCAGCAGCCCCTGGACAGGGGGCGGATTCGGCTACACCTTC	CASSPWTGGGFGYTF
TRBV9	TRBJ1-2	.	15	TRBD1	TGTGCCAGCAGCGGTGACAGGGGCTCCAACTATGGCTACACCTTC	CASSGDRGSNYGYTF
TRBV2	TRBJ2-1	.	13	.	TGTGCCAGCGCACAGGGAGTGAATGGTGAGCAGTTCTTC	CASAQGVNGEQFF
TRBV6-1	TRBJ1-3	.	15	TRBD1	TGTGCCAGCAGGGACAGGGGGACCTCTGGAAACACCATATATTTT	CASRDRGTSGNTIYF
TRBV13	TRBJ1-2	.	14	.	TGTGCCAGCAGCTCCCCTTTCGAGGGCTACGGCTACACCTTC	CASSSPFEGYGYTF
TRBV7-2	TRBJ1-1	.	14	.	TGTGCCAGCAGCTTAGAGCGGGGTTTCGGTGAAGCTTTCTTT	CASSLERGFGEAFF
TRBV25-1	TRBJ1-1	.	17	.	TGTGCCAGCAGTGATTCGCCCGGGGGGCTGGGGGGCACTGAAGCTTTCTTT	CASSDSPGGLGGTEAFF
TRBV7-3	TRBJ1-2	.	14	.	TGTGCCAGCAGCTTATCAGGGGAGGGCTATGGCTACACCTTC	CASSLSGEGYGYTF
TRBV7-9	TRBJ1-2	few	12	.	TGTGCCAGCAGCTCGGACTTGGGTGGCTACACCTTC	CASSSDLGGYTF
TRBV7-2	TRBJ1-3	few	14	.	TGTGCCAGCAGCCTATGGGGGGTAGCCAACACCATATATTTT	CASSLWGVANTIYF
TRBV4-2	TRBJ1-1	.	15	.	TGTGCCAGCAGCCAAGAAAAGGGAGACTACACTGAAGCTTTCTTT	CASSQEKGDYTEAFF
TRBV19	TRBJ2-7	.	16	TRBD1	TGTGCCAGTAGTCTGGGACAGCCGAGCAACTTGTACGAGCAGTACTTC	CASSLGQPSNLYEQYF
TRBV5-1	TRBJ2-2	few	20	.	TGCGCCAGCAGCTCTGGACAGCAACGATCTTTATTGGATATGACCGGGGAGCTGTTTTTT	CASSSGQQRSLLDMTGELFF
TRBV6-5	TRBJ2-1	once	15	TRBD1	TGTGCCAGCAGACTGACCGGGACAGGGTACAATGAGCAGTTCTTC	CASRLTGTGYNEQFF
TRBV13	TRBJ1-1	.	13	.	TGTGCCAGCAGCCCGGCACGGGGCACTGAAGCTTTCTTT	CASSPARGTEAFF
TRBV5-1	TRBJ2-1	.	15	TRBD2	TGCGCCAGCAGCTTGAAGCGGGGGGATAACAATGAGCAGTTCTTC	CASSLKRGDNNEQFF
TRBV11-2	TRBJ1-2	once	13	TRBD1	TGTGCCAGCAGCTCCGGGACAGGGAATGGCTACACCTTC	CASSSGTGNGYTF
TRBV6-1	TRBJ1-6	.	14	.	TGTGCCAGCACCCGAGGGGGGGTCGGTTCACCCCTCCACTTT	CASTRGGVGSPLHF
TRBV14	TRBJ1-4	.	14	.	TGTGCCAGCAGCCAAGCACAGGATAATGAAAAACTGTTTTTT	CASSQAQDNEKLFF
TRBV5-1	TRBJ2-5	.	16	TRBD2	TGCGCCAGCAGCTTGGTCAGGAGCGGGGGCGCCGAGACCCAGTACTTC	CASSLVRSGGAETQYF
TRBV5-4	TRBJ1-3	.	18	TRBD1	TGTGCCAGCAGCTCTCGGACAGGGGGTACTGGGTTCGGAAACACCATATATTTT	CASSSRTGGTGFGNTIYF
TRBV15	TRBJ1-5	.	13	TRBD1	TGTGCCACCAGCAGAGTCCGGGACAGGCCCCAGCATTTT	CATSRVRDRPQHF
TRBV5-1	TRBJ2-6	.	16	.	TGCGCCAGCAGCCAACAGGGATCGGGTGGGGCCAACGTCCTGACTTTC	CASSQQGSGGANVLTF
TRBV4-2	TRBJ2-1	.	14	.	TGTGCCAGCAGCCAAGTCGGGACTCTCAATGAGCAGTTCTTC	CASSQVGTLNEQFF
TRBV10-1	TRBJ2-7	.	14	.	TGCGCCAGCAGTGCATCAGTGGGAGTTAACGAGCAGTACTTC	CASSASVGVNEQYF
TRBV6-5	TRBJ2-1	.	15	.	TGTGCCAGCAGTTACGGGGGGGGGACATACAATGAGCAGTTCTTC	CASSYGGGTYNEQFF
TRBV29-1	TRBJ1-2	.	11	.	TGCAGCGTCGATAACTACTATGGCTACACCTTC	CSVDNYYGYTF
TRBV10-3	TRBJ1-2	.	14	.	TGTGCCATCAGTGTCCAGGACGAGGGCTCTGGCTACACCTTC	CAISVQDEGSGYTF
TRBV6-5	TRBJ1-2	few	14	TRBD1	TGTGCCAGCAGCCCGAGGACAGGGGCGGATGGCTACACCTTC	CASSPRTGADGYTF
TRBV19	TRBJ2-1	.	13	.	TGTGCCAGTAATAACAGGGATTTTGGTGAGCAGTTCTTC	CASNNRDFGEQFF
TRBV5-1	TRBJ1-1	few	14	TRBD1	TGCGCCAGCAGCCCCTCACCAGGGGGCGGGGAAGCTTTCTTT	CASSPSPGGGEAFF
TRBV7-8	TRBJ2-5	.	15	.	TGTGCCAGCAGCTTCGGCGGGGGCCCCGGGGAGACCCAGTACTTC	CASSFGGGPGETQYF
TRBV5-4	TRBJ1-6	once	14	TRBD1	TGTGCCAGCAGCTCACAGGGGATCTTTTCACCCCTCCACTTT	CASSSQGIFSPLHF
TRBV29-1	TRBJ1-2	.	14	.	TGCAGCGTTGAAGCTGACAGAACCTTCTATGGCTACACCTTC	CSVEADRTFYGYTF